This T cell receptor (beta chain) was captured by sequencing in a study of T cell responses to AZD1222 COVID-19 vaccine. Study observations and caveats: Spike-specific TCR breadth rose after two AZD1222 doses, and depth rose as well. Vaccine-associated CD4 TCRs spanned spike, dominant at 160-218 and 743-854.

CDR1 is KGHSH and CDR2 is LQKENI in the germline V gene. The CDR3 sequence is 12 residues long. V lost 8 bases and J lost 1; bases outside the gene matches: 2. Pooled samples include second doses given at about 4 or 12 weeks. Measured with immunoSEQ multiplex PCR; TCRdb has only the in-frame clones, and not every one. The sample lists roughly 150,000 clones; around 87% were seen once. As to this clone: As yet, its antigen is unknown.

The origin of this receptor is an adult who received the AZD1222 COVID-19 vaccine. V usage is TRBV18 and J usage is TRBJ2-7, with 7 bases identical to TRBD2. The sequences come from peripheral blood, collected 28 days after the second AZD1222 dose. CDR3 sequence: CASRDYSYEQYF. The DNA for the CDR3 is TGTGCCAGCCGGGACTATTCCTACGAGCAGTACTTC.